A selection of T cell receptor beta chains follows, all from one sample in a study of Graves' ophthalmopathy and Graves' hyperthyroidism. TCRdb fed the multiplex PCR reads into MiXCR, producing one record per CDR3 protein. The repertoire consists of about 740,000 distinct CDR3 sequences, with roughly 40% occurring once and the leading ten covering approximately 43%. Material: peripheral blood. These TCRs come from an adult man with Graves' ophthalmopathy. Each CDR3 is given with its conserved first and last residue. Each record gives: clone size, J gene, V gene, D gene, CDR3 protein, CDR3 DNA. D genes are given only for firm matches. Rows give clone size only sometimes, using once, few, many, or a class for an expanded clone.

abundance: .
j_gene: TRBJ2-7
v_gene: TRBV6-2/TRBV6-3
d_gene: TRBD2
CDR3aa: CASSYVGLAYEQYF
CDR3nt: TGTGCCAGCAGTTACGTCGGACTAGCCTACGAGCAGTACTTC

abundance: .
j_gene: TRBJ1-2
v_gene: TRBV5-1
d_gene: .
CDR3aa: CASQRTYRDSYGYTF
CDR3nt: TGCGCCAGCCAGCGTACATACAGGGATAGCTATGGCTACACCTTC

abundance: .
j_gene: TRBJ1-2
v_gene: TRBV2
d_gene: .
CDR3aa: CASSRQVYGYTF
CDR3nt: TGTGCCAGTAGTAGACAGGTCTATGGCTACACCTTC

abundance: medium-sized
j_gene: TRBJ1-2
v_gene: TRBV2
d_gene: .
CDR3aa: CASSVGKNYGYTF
CDR3nt: TGTGCCAGCAGTGTGGGCAAGAACTATGGCTACACCTTC

abundance: few
j_gene: TRBJ1-1
v_gene: TRBV12-3/TRBV12-4
d_gene: .
CDR3aa: CASSLLSVATEAFF
CDR3nt: TGTGCCAGCAGCCTTTTAAGTGTGGCCACTGAAGCTTTCTTT

abundance: few
j_gene: TRBJ1-2
v_gene: TRBV7-2
d_gene: TRBD1
CDR3aa: CASNRDRGDYGYTF
CDR3nt: TGTGCCAGCAACCGGGACAGGGGGGACTATGGCTACACCTTC

abundance: many
j_gene: TRBJ1-1
v_gene: TRBV19
d_gene: .
CDR3aa: CASSIAGVGTEAFF
CDR3nt: TGTGCCAGTAGTATCGCAGGGGTCGGAACTGAAGCTTTCTTT

abundance: few
j_gene: TRBJ2-3
v_gene: TRBV10-3
d_gene: TRBD2
CDR3aa: CAITSGTSGAADTQYF
CDR3nt: TGTGCCATCACCTCAGGGACTAGCGGGGCGGCGGATACGCAGTATTTT

abundance: few
j_gene: TRBJ1-2
v_gene: TRBV20-1
d_gene: .
CDR3aa: CSAREAGITEGYTF
CDR3nt: TGCAGTGCTAGAGAGGCGGGAATCACGGAAGGCTACACCTTC

abundance: many
j_gene: TRBJ1-4
v_gene: TRBV12-3/TRBV12-4
d_gene: .
CDR3aa: CASSANVGMSKKLFF
CDR3nt: TGTGCCAGCAGTGCCAACGTCGGGATGTCTAAAAAACTGTTTTTT

abundance: many
j_gene: TRBJ2-7
v_gene: TRBV7-6
d_gene: .
CDR3aa: CASSLRENYEQYF
CDR3nt: TGTGCCAGCAGCTTAAGAGAAAACTACGAGCAGTACTTC

abundance: .
j_gene: TRBJ2-5
v_gene: TRBV10-3
d_gene: .
CDR3aa: CAISTGGVTQYF
CDR3nt: TGTGCCATCAGCACTGGAGGGGTGACCCAGTACTTC

abundance: .
j_gene: TRBJ2-7
v_gene: TRBV19
d_gene: TRBD1
CDR3aa: CASSIAGTGGYEQYF
CDR3nt: TGTGCCAGTAGTATAGCCGGGACAGGGGGCTACGAGCAGTACTTC

abundance: .
j_gene: TRBJ2-2
v_gene: TRBV7-9
d_gene: .
CDR3aa: CASSLARTNTGELFF
CDR3nt: TGTGCCAGCAGTTTAGCACGGACTAACACCGGGGAGCTGTTTTTT

abundance: .
j_gene: TRBJ1-2
v_gene: TRBV9
d_gene: .
CDR3aa: CAWSSDGVNYGYTF
CDR3nt: TGTGCCTGGAGCTCCGACGGAGTTAACTATGGCTACACCTTC

abundance: many
j_gene: TRBJ2-7
v_gene: TRBV29-1
d_gene: TRBD1
CDR3aa: CSVSIQGAGEQYF
CDR3nt: TGCAGCGTTTCCATACAGGGGGCGGGAGAGCAGTACTTC

abundance: .
j_gene: TRBJ2-3
v_gene: TRBV4-2
d_gene: .
CDR3aa: CASSQIRDTQYF
CDR3nt: TGTGCCAGCAGCCAAATAAGGGATACGCAGTATTTT

abundance: .
j_gene: TRBJ1-3
v_gene: TRBV9
d_gene: .
CDR3aa: CASSVEGGIAGNTIYF
CDR3nt: TGTGCCAGCAGCGTAGAAGGGGGTATCGCTGGAAACACCATATATTTT

abundance: .
j_gene: TRBJ2-7
v_gene: TRBV7-9
d_gene: TRBD2
CDR3aa: CASSGYLAGYEQYF
CDR3nt: TGTGCCAGCAGCGGCTATCTAGCGGGCTACGAGCAGTACTTC

abundance: .
j_gene: TRBJ1-2
v_gene: TRBV20-1
d_gene: .
CDR3aa: CSASDSNYGYTF
CDR3nt: TGCAGTGCTTCTGACAGTAACTATGGCTACACCTTC

abundance: few
j_gene: TRBJ1-4
v_gene: TRBV27
d_gene: TRBD1
CDR3aa: CASSTGQGDKLFF
CDR3nt: TGTGCCAGCAGTACGGGACAGGGGGATAAACTGTTTTTT

abundance: .
j_gene: TRBJ2-2
v_gene: TRBV25-1
d_gene: .
CDR3aa: CASSDSGPNTGELFF
CDR3nt: TGTGCCAGCAGTGACTCTGGACCCAATACCGGGGAGCTGTTTTTT

abundance: .
j_gene: TRBJ1-2
v_gene: TRBV2
d_gene: .
CDR3aa: CASSARQPEGGYTF
CDR3nt: TGTGCCAGCAGTGCTAGACAGCCGGAGGGTGGCTACACCTTC

abundance: once
j_gene: TRBJ2-3
v_gene: TRBV19
d_gene: TRBD1
CDR3aa: CASSRRTGNTDTQYF
CDR3nt: TGTGCCAGTAGTAGACGGACAGGGAACACAGATACGCAGTATTTT

abundance: .
j_gene: TRBJ1-4
v_gene: TRBV20-1
d_gene: .
CDR3aa: CSARPRHNEKLFF
CDR3nt: TGCAGTGCTAGGCCCAGGCATAATGAAAAACTGTTTTTT

abundance: many
j_gene: TRBJ2-5
v_gene: TRBV20-1
d_gene: .
CDR3aa: CSARDPGVETQYF
CDR3nt: TGCAGTGCTAGAGATCCAGGGGTAGAGACCCAGTACTTC

abundance: many
j_gene: TRBJ1-1
v_gene: TRBV10-3
d_gene: .
CDR3aa: CAISEGSGNTEAFF
CDR3nt: TGTGCCATCAGTGAGGGGTCGGGGAACACTGAAGCTTTCTTT

abundance: .
j_gene: TRBJ1-5
v_gene: TRBV24-1
d_gene: .
CDR3aa: CASSLSGAYNQPQHF
CDR3nt: TGTGCCAGCAGTTTATCGGGCGCCTACAATCAGCCCCAGCATTTT

abundance: few
j_gene: TRBJ1-3
v_gene: TRBV19
d_gene: .
CDR3aa: CASKGDSGNTIYF
CDR3nt: TGTGCCAGTAAGGGGGACTCTGGAAACACCATATATTTT

abundance: .
j_gene: TRBJ2-5
v_gene: TRBV5-1
d_gene: .
CDR3aa: CASSEGGFEETQYF
CDR3nt: TGCGCCAGCAGCGAGGGGGGTTTCGAAGAGACCCAGTACTTC

abundance: many
j_gene: TRBJ2-5
v_gene: TRBV6-6
d_gene: .
CDR3aa: CASHPTGQQETQYF
CDR3nt: TGTGCCAGCCACCCCACTGGACAGCAAGAGACCCAGTACTTC

abundance: few
j_gene: TRBJ1-2
v_gene: TRBV9
d_gene: TRBD1
CDR3aa: CASSVEGTGVMRGYTF
CDR3nt: TGTGCCAGCAGCGTAGAAGGGACAGGGGTTATGAGGGGCTACACCTTC

abundance: many
j_gene: TRBJ1-1
v_gene: TRBV12-5
d_gene: .
CDR3aa: CASGLVRDGQNTEAFF
CDR3nt: TGTGCTAGTGGTTTGGTACGAGACGGCCAGAACACTGAAGCTTTCTTT

abundance: .
j_gene: TRBJ1-2
v_gene: TRBV2
d_gene: .
CDR3aa: CASSQVSTYGYTF
CDR3nt: TGTGCCAGCAGCCAAGTTTCTACCTATGGCTACACCTTC

abundance: .
j_gene: TRBJ2-5
v_gene: TRBV20-1
d_gene: TRBD2
CDR3aa: CSARRLAGEETQYF
CDR3nt: TGCAGTGCTAGAAGGCTAGCGGGAGAAGAGACCCAGTACTTC

abundance: .
j_gene: TRBJ1-5
v_gene: TRBV12-3/TRBV12-4
d_gene: .
CDR3aa: CASSLVGRASNQPQHF
CDR3nt: TGTGCCAGCAGTTTAGTCGGCAGGGCGAGCAATCAGCCCCAGCATTTT

abundance: many
j_gene: TRBJ1-3
v_gene: TRBV7-9
d_gene: TRBD1
CDR3aa: CASSSTGEAGNTIYF
CDR3nt: TGTGCCAGCAGCTCGACAGGGGAGGCTGGAAACACCATATATTTT

abundance: many
j_gene: TRBJ2-7
v_gene: TRBV20-1
d_gene: .
CDR3aa: CSATLGIEQYF
CDR3nt: TGCAGTGCGACACTAGGGATCGAGCAGTACTTC

abundance: .
j_gene: TRBJ1-1
v_gene: TRBV10-2
d_gene: .
CDR3aa: CASSDPGGEAFF
CDR3nt: TGCGCCAGCAGTGACCCCGGGGGCGAGGCTTTCTTT

abundance: .
j_gene: TRBJ2-7
v_gene: TRBV29-1
d_gene: .
CDR3aa: CSLDRTYEQYF
CDR3nt: TGCAGCTTAGACAGGACGTACGAGCAGTACTTC

abundance: many
j_gene: TRBJ1-1
v_gene: TRBV6-4
d_gene: .
CDR3aa: CASSELAINTEAFF
CDR3nt: TGTGCCAGCAGTGAATTGGCCATCAACACTGAAGCTTTCTTT

abundance: .
j_gene: TRBJ1-2
v_gene: TRBV15
d_gene: .
CDR3aa: CATSIRGSYGYTF
CDR3nt: TGTGCCACCAGCATACGGGGCTCCTACGGCTACACCTTC

abundance: .
j_gene: TRBJ2-2
v_gene: TRBV25-1
d_gene: TRBD1
CDR3aa: CASSQGQGGSGELFF
CDR3nt: TGTGCCAGCAGTCAAGGACAGGGGGGTTCCGGGGAGCTGTTTTTT

abundance: many
j_gene: TRBJ1-3
v_gene: TRBV10-3
d_gene: .
CDR3aa: CAIQWNSGNTIYF
CDR3nt: TGTGCCATTCAGTGGAACTCTGGAAACACCATATATTTT

abundance: many
j_gene: TRBJ2-7
v_gene: TRBV20-1
d_gene: TRBD2
CDR3aa: CSARDAEGLSYEQYF
CDR3nt: TGCAGTGCTAGAGATGCGGAGGGACTAAGCTACGAGCAGTACTTC

abundance: many
j_gene: TRBJ1-5
v_gene: TRBV10-3
d_gene: TRBD1
CDR3aa: CAISVGAGGYQPQHF
CDR3nt: TGTGCCATCAGTGTAGGGGCAGGGGGCTATCAGCCCCAGCATTTT